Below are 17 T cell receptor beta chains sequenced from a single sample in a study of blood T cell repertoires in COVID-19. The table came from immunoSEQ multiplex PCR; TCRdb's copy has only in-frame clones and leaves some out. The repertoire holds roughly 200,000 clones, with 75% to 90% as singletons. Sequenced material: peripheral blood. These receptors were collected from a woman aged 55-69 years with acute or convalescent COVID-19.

CDR3 sequence: CASSRTSGTNTGELFF. The DNA for the CDR3 is TGTGCCAGCAGCAGAACTAGCGGGACGAACACCGGGGAGCTGTTTTTT. The rearrangement links TRBV5-4 to TRBJ2-2; 10 nucleotides line up with TRBD2. CDR1 SGHNT and CDR2 YYREEE come from the germline V gene (reference sequence). Trimming took 4 bases from V and 0 from J; bases not matched to a gene: 3. This CDR3 has 16 amino acids.

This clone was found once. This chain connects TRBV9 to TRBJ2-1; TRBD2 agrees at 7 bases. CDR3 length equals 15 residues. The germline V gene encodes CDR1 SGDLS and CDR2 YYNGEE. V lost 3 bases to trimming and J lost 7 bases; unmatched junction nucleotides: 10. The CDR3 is CASSGREGGRNEQFF. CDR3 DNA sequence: TGTGCCAGCAGCGGGAGGGAGGGCGGTCGGAATGAGCAGTTCTTC.

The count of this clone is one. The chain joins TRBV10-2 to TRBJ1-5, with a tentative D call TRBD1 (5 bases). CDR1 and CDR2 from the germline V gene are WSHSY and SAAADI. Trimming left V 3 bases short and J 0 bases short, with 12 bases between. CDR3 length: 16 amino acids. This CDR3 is CASSDGRAYSNQPQHF. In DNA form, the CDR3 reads TGCGCCAGCAGTGACGGCAGGGCGTATAGCAATCAGCCCCAGCATTTT.

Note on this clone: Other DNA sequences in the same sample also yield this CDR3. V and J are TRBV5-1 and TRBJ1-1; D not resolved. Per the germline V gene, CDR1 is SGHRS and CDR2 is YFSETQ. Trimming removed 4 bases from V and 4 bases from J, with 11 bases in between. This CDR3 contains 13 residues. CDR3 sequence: CASSLERGTEAFF. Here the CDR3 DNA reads TGCGCCAGCAGCCTGGAGAGAGGCACTGAAGCTTTCTTT.

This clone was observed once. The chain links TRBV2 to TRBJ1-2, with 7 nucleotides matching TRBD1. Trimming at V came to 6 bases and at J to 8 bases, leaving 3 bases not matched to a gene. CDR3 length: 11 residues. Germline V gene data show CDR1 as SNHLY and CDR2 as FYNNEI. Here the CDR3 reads CASSYRGGYTF. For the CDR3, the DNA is TGTGCCAGCAGCTACAGGGGAGGCTACACCTTC.

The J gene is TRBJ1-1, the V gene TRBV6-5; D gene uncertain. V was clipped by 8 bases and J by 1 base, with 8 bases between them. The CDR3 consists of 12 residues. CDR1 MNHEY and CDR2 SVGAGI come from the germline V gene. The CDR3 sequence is CASDERNTEAFF. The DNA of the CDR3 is TGTGCCAGCGATGAGAGGAACACTGAAGCTTTCTTT.

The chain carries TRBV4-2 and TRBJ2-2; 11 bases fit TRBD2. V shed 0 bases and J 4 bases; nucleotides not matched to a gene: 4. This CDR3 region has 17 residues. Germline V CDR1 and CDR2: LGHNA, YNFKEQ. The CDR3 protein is CASSQDPTSGSTGELFF. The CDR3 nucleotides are TGTGCCAGCAGCCAAGATCCAACTAGCGGGAGCACCGGGGAGCTGTTTTTT.

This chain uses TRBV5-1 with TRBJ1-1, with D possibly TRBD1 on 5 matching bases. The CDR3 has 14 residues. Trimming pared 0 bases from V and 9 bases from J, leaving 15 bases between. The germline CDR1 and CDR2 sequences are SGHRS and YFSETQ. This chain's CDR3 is CASSLGTDTSQAFF. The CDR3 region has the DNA TGCGCCAGCAGCTTGGGGACGGACACAAGCCAAGCTTTCTTT. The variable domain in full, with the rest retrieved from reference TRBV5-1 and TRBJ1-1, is KAGVTQTPRYLIKTRGQQVTLSCSPISGHRSVSWYQQTPGQGLQFLFEYFSETQRNKGNFPGRFSGRQFSNSRSEMNVSTLELGDSALYLCASSLGTDTSQAFFGQGTRLTVV.

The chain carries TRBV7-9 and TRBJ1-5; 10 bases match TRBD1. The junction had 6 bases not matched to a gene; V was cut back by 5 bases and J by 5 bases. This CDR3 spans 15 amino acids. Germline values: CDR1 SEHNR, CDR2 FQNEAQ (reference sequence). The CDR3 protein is CASSRGTGAYQPQHF. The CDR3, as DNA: TGTGCCAGCAGCCGCGGGACAGGGGCATATCAGCCCCAGCATTTT. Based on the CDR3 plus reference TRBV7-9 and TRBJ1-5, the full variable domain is DTGVSQNPRHKITKRGQNVTFRCDPISEHNRLYWYRQTLGQGPEFLTYFQNEAQLEKSRLLSDRFSAERPKGSFSTLEIQRTEQGDSAMYLCASSRGTGAYQPQHFGDGTRLSIL.

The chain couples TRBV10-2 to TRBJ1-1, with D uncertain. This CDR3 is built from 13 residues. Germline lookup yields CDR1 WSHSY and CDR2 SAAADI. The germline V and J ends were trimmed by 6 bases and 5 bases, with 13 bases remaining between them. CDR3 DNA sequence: TGCGCCAGCAGAGAGGCCCTAGTGACTGAAGCTTTCTTT. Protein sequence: CASREALVTEAFF.

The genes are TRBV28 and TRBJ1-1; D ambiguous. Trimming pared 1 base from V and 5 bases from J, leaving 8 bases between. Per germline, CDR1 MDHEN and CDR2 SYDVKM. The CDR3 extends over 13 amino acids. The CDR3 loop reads CASSLLSGTEAFF. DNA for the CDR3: TGTGCCAGCAGTTTATTGTCGGGGACTGAAGCTTTCTTT.

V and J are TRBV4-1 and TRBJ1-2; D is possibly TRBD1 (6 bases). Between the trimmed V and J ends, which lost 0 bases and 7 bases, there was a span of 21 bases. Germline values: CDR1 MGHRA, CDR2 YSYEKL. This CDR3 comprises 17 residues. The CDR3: CASSQDPRGGMGSGYTF. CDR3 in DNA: TGCGCCAGCAGCCAAGATCCAAGGGGGGGGATGGGCAGTGGCTACACCTTC.

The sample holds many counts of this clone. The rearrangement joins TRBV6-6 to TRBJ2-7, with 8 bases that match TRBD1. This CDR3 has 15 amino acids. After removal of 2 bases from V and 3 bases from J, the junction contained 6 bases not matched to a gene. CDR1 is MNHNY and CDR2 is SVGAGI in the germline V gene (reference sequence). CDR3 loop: CASSYGQGAGYEQYV. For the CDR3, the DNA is TGTGCCAGCAGTTACGGGCAGGGGGCAGGCTACGAGCAGTACGTC.

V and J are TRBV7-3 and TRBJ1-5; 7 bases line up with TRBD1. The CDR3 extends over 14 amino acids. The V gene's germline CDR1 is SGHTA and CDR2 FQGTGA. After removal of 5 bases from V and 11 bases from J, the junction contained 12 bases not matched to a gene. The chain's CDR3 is CASSPTGLGEAQHF. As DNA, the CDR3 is TGTGCCAGCAGCCCGACAGGGCTAGGTGAGGCCCAGCATTTT. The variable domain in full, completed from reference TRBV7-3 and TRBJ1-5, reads GAGVSQTPSNKVTEKGKYVELRCDPISGHTALYWYRQSLGQGPEFLIYFQGTGAADDSGLPNDRFFAVRPEGSVSTLKIQRTERGDSAVYLCASSPTGLGEAQHFGDGTRLSIL.

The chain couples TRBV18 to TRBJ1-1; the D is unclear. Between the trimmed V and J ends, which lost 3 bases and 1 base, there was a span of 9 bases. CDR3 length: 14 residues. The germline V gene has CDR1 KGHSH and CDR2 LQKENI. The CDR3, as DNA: TGTGCCAGCTCACCTCTTAGTCCGAACACTGAAGCTTTCTTT. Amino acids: CASSPLSPNTEAFF.

This CDR3 is CSVVSLAGETQYF. CDR3 coding DNA: TGCAGCGTTGTTTCTCTAGCGGGGGAGACCCAGTACTTC. The rearrangement joins TRBV29-1 to TRBJ2-5; 9 nucleotides agree with TRBD2. The junction had 5 bases not matched to a gene; V was cut back by 4 bases and J by 5 bases. The length of the CDR3 is 13 residues. Germline V gene sequence: CDR1 SQVTM, CDR2 ANQGSEA.

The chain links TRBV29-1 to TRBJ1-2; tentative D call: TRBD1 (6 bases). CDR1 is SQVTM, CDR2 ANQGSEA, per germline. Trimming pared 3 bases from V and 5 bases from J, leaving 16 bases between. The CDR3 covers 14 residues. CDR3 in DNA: TGCAGCGTTGACGGGACACCTCTTTCTTATGGCTACACCTTC. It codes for CSVDGTPLSYGYTF.